What follows is one T cell receptor (beta chain) and its context. This entry is derived from a study of blood T cell repertoires in COVID-19. Study at large: Material from acute and convalescent COVID-19 was sourced from the United States, Italy and Spain.

Per the original methods: Researchers report that nucleated cell counts were estimated from reference gene primer amplification. Assay: immunoSEQ multiplex PCR; the TCRdb copy retains only in-frame clones and omits some. That table is the source of V, J and clone size, and D and trimming were worked out from the DNA. The sample carries about 43,000 clones, 88% recorded once. Germline-derived CDR1 and CDR2 are SGHRS and YFSETQ. CDR3 length equals 16 residues. The V gene end was trimmed by 5 bases and the J gene end by 1 base; junction bases not matched to a gene: 10. This chain connects TRBV5-1 to TRBJ1-1, with TRBD1 identical over 8 bases. Sequencing was performed on peripheral blood. The receptor's source is a human donor in a cohort sampled during active COVID-19. The CDR3 sequence is CASSPRTGLTNTEAFF. The CDR3, as DNA: TGCGCCAGCAGTCCCCGGACAGGGCTAACGAACACTGAAGCTTTCTTT.